This T cell receptor (beta chain) was sequenced in a study of shared clonotypes between healthy human individuals. From germline, CDR1 is MNHNS and CDR2 SASEGT. This CDR3 has 15 residues. After removal of 5 bases from V and 4 bases from J, the junction contained 9 bases not matched to a gene. The protocol was immunoSEQ multiplex PCR, while the TCRdb copy is restricted to in-frame clones and leaves out a portion. The sample contains around 2,000,000 clones, around 95% of which appear only once. The sequence was collected from a man younger than 30 in good health. Sequenced sample: naive CD4+ T cells sorted from blood. Subset indicated: CD45RA+ positively selected. This chain uses TRBV6-1 with TRBJ1-2, with 8 bases fitting TRBD1. The CDR3 here is CASSQGAPSVYGYTF. The DNA of the CDR3 is TGTGCCAGCAGTCAGGGGGCCCCGTCCGTCTATGGCTACACCTTC.